This TCR beta chain was recovered during a study of cytomegalovirus exposure and HLA in healthy donors. Overall study: The platform used for the 95 to 150 validation repertoires matched that of the approximately 670 first-cohort repertoires, a later analysis reported.

This clone has more than one count but fewer than ten. The antigen remains unidentified. Clones were read by immunoSEQ multiplex PCR, and TCRdb kept only the in-frame ones, dropping some. The sample lists about 82,000 clones, 85% to 95% seen once, with about 0.7% in the top ten. Overall study results and limits: In vitro, three CMV-associated chains proved specific for CMV antigens. The TCR clusters that emerged in the first cohort tended, a later analysis found, to co-occur in the approximately 130 validation repertoires. Researchers catalogued approximately 170 TCR beta chains as cytomegalovirus-associated.

V was cut by 2 bases and J by 1 base, with 14 bases left in between. Germline values: CDR1 ENHRY, CDR2 SYGVKD. The CDR3 is made up of 16 amino acids. This receptor was identified in a man between 18 and 35 years old in good health and CMV-seronegative. The chain is built from TRBV10-3 and TRBJ1-1; possibly TRBD1 for D (5 bases). Sequencing was performed on PBMCs. CDR3 sequence (DNA): TGTGCCATCAGTGAGCCCAGGAGACAGAAGAACACTGAAGCTTTCTTT. Protein product: CAISEPRRQKNTEAFF.